These T cell receptor beta chains were read from a single sample in a study of CD8 T cells in ankylosing spondylitis. TCRdb analysed the 5' RACE reads with MiXCR anew, one entry per CDR3 protein. The profile shows around 890,000 distinct CDR3 sequences, approximately 12% of them singletons. Sequenced material: blood, either unsorted or a sorted T cell fraction (not recorded which). The source is a male donor with ankylosing spondylitis. Both conserved end residues are part of each CDR3. Fields, in order: clone size, J gene, CDR3 length, D gene, V gene, CDR3 protein, CDR3 DNA. D genes are given only for firm matches. Clone size is stated in some rows and not others, as once, few, many or a class when expanded.

size: few
J: TRBJ2-1
length: 16
D: TRBD2
V: TRBV5-1
CDR3: CASSSDRASGRDEQFF
DNA: TGCGCCAGCAGCTCGGACCGGGCTAGCGGGAGGGATGAGCAGTTCTTC

size: NA
J: TRBJ1-6
length: 13
D: NA
V: TRBV12-3/TRBV12-4
CDR3: CASLLSYNSPLHF
DNA: TGTGCCAGCCTTCTTTCCTATAATTCACCCCTCCACTTT

size: NA
J: TRBJ2-3
length: 21
D: TRBD2
V: TRBV11-1
CDR3: CASSQGLAGGPQLLLGDTQYF
DNA: TGTGCCAGCAGCCAAGGACTAGCGGGGGGACCGCAGCTCTTACTCGGAGATACGCAGTATTTT

size: NA
J: TRBJ1-4
length: 15
D: TRBD1
V: TRBV7-2
CDR3: CASSLWTGYNEKLFF
DNA: TGTGCCAGCAGCCTCTGGACAGGGTATAATGAAAAACTGTTTTTT

size: many
J: TRBJ1-5
length: 13
D: NA
V: TRBV7-2
CDR3: CASSLAQDQPQHF
DNA: TGTGCCAGCAGCTTAGCGCAGGATCAGCCCCAGCATTTT

size: few
J: TRBJ1-3
length: 14
D: NA
V: TRBV12-3/TRBV12-4
CDR3: CASSRSPAGNTIYF
DNA: TGTGCCAGCAGTCGATCGCCCGCTGGAAACACCATATATTTT

size: NA
J: TRBJ2-3
length: 14
D: NA
V: TRBV7-3
CDR3: CASSLGLSSDTQYF
DNA: TGTGCCAGCAGCTTAGGGCTTTCGTCGGATACGCAGTATTTT

size: NA
J: TRBJ2-7
length: 14
D: TRBD1
V: TRBV5-1
CDR3: CASSFDRGNDEQYF
DNA: TGCGCCAGCAGCTTCGACAGGGGCAACGACGAGCAGTACTTC

size: many
J: TRBJ2-3
length: 16
D: NA
V: TRBV15
CDR3: CATSRGELAGADTQYF
DNA: TGTGCCACCAGCAGAGGTGAACTAGCTGGCGCAGATACGCAGTATTTT

size: NA
J: TRBJ1-2
length: 15
D: NA
V: TRBV18
CDR3: CASSIGTPGNYGYTF
DNA: TGTGCCAGCTCGATTGGGACACCCGGTAACTATGGCTACACCTTC

size: NA
J: TRBJ2-7
length: 13
D: NA
V: TRBV6-2/TRBV6-3
CDR3: CASTNPPTHEQYF
DNA: TGTGCCAGCACTAACCCACCTACCCACGAGCAGTACTTC

size: few
J: TRBJ2-7
length: 14
D: NA
V: TRBV20-1
CDR3: CSARGSGGAREQYF
DNA: TGCAGTGCTAGAGGAAGTGGGGGGGCGAGGGAGCAGTACTTC

size: NA
J: TRBJ2-7
length: 13
D: NA
V: TRBV15
CDR3: CATSRDSGYEQYF
DNA: TGTGCCACCAGCAGAGATTCGGGTTACGAGCAGTACTTC

size: few
J: TRBJ2-7
length: 16
D: NA
V: TRBV6-5
CDR3: CASSYSVTHEAYEQYF
DNA: TGTGCCAGCAGTTACTCGGTGACACATGAGGCCTACGAGCAGTACTTC

size: NA
J: TRBJ1-5
length: 15
D: NA
V: TRBV27
CDR3: CASSFRTGSDQPQHF
DNA: TGTGCCAGCAGTTTTCGCACAGGGTCTGATCAGCCCCAGCATTTT

size: few
J: TRBJ1-2
length: 13
D: NA
V: TRBV28
CDR3: CASSPGRRYGYTF
DNA: TGTGCCAGCAGCCCGGGACGGAGATATGGCTACACCTTC

size: few
J: TRBJ2-2
length: 15
D: NA
V: TRBV6-1
CDR3: CASSRGAVNTGELFF
DNA: TGTGCCAGCAGTCGGGGGGCCGTGAACACCGGGGAGCTGTTTTTT

size: NA
J: TRBJ2-7
length: 14
D: NA
V: TRBV5-1
CDR3: CASSLEWGSYEQYF
DNA: TGCGCCAGCAGCTTGGAGTGGGGGTCCTACGAGCAGTACTTC

size: NA
J: TRBJ1-5
length: 15
D: TRBD1
V: TRBV12-3/TRBV12-4
CDR3: CASSGDRARNQPQHF
DNA: TGTGCCAGCAGTGGCGACAGGGCAAGAAATCAGCCCCAGCATTTT

size: NA
J: TRBJ2-1
length: 11
D: NA
V: TRBV12-3/TRBV12-4
CDR3: CASSPDRDQFF
DNA: TGTGCCAGCAGCCCGGACCGAGACCAGTTCTTC

size: few
J: TRBJ2-1
length: 14
D: TRBD1
V: TRBV24-1
CDR3: CATSDQTGDDEQFF
DNA: TGTGCCACCAGTGACCAGACAGGGGACGATGAGCAGTTCTTC

size: NA
J: TRBJ2-4
length: 14
D: NA
V: TRBV28
CDR3: CASSNSGSKNIQYF
DNA: TGTGCCAGCAGTAATAGCGGTTCCAAAAACATTCAGTACTTC

size: NA
J: TRBJ2-7
length: 15
D: TRBD2
V: TRBV6-7
CDR3: CASSNIAGLSYEQYF
DNA: TGTGCCAGCAGTAACATAGCGGGACTTTCCTACGAGCAGTACTTC

size: few
J: TRBJ2-1
length: 15
D: NA
V: TRBV27
CDR3: CASSLLDLPLSEQFF
DNA: TGTGCCAGCAGTTTATTAGACCTCCCCTTGAGTGAGCAGTTCTTC

size: NA
J: TRBJ2-1
length: 14
D: NA
V: TRBV18
CDR3: CASSYPRTDNEQFF
DNA: TGTGCCAGCTCATACCCAAGAACCGACAATGAGCAGTTCTTC

size: few
J: TRBJ2-7
length: 13
D: NA
V: TRBV12-3/TRBV12-4
CDR3: CASTTNDYYEQYF
DNA: TGTGCCAGCACCACAAACGACTACTACGAGCAGTACTTC

size: few
J: TRBJ1-4
length: 15
D: TRBD1
V: TRBV7-2
CDR3: CASSLSGQGNEKLFF
DNA: TGTGCCAGCAGCTTATCCGGACAGGGGAACGAAAAACTGTTTTTT

size: few
J: TRBJ1-5
length: 12
D: NA
V: TRBV20-1
CDR3: CSARGPGQSQHF
DNA: TGCAGTGCTAGGGGTCCCGGACAGTCCCAGCATTTT

size: few
J: TRBJ2-3
length: 16
D: NA
V: TRBV9
CDR3: CASSVGRGGSTDTQYF
DNA: TGTGCCAGCAGCGTAGGAAGGGGGGGAAGCACAGATACGCAGTATTTT

size: NA
J: TRBJ2-7
length: 15
D: TRBD1
V: TRBV20-1
CDR3: CSVVGRDRGSYEQYF
DNA: TGCAGTGTCGTAGGACGGGACAGGGGCTCCTACGAGCAGTACTTC

size: many
J: TRBJ2-3
length: 15
D: TRBD2
V: TRBV5-1
CDR3: CASSLGLAYTDTQYF
DNA: TGCGCCAGCAGCTTGGGACTAGCGTACACAGATACGCAGTATTTT

size: NA
J: TRBJ1-5
length: 16
D: NA
V: TRBV20-1
CDR3: CSASQGPLPVNQPQHF
DNA: TGCAGTGCTAGCCAGGGGCCGTTACCGGTCAATCAGCCCCAGCATTTT

size: NA
J: TRBJ1-1
length: 12
D: NA
V: TRBV2
CDR3: CASSLTFPEAFF
DNA: TGTGCCAGCAGTCTGACGTTCCCTGAAGCTTTCTTT

size: NA
J: TRBJ2-5
length: 12
D: TRBD2
V: TRBV3-1
CDR3: CASSQDQSGRDF
DNA: TGTGCCAGCAGCCAAGATCAGAGCGGGAGGGATTTC

size: NA
J: TRBJ2-7
length: 14
D: TRBD1
V: TRBV7-8
CDR3: CASSNRTGTYEQYF
DNA: TGTGCCAGCAGTAACAGGACAGGGACCTACGAGCAGTACTTC